These T cell receptor beta chains were read from a single sample in a study of regulatory T cells in long-lasting Graves disease. TCRdb analysed the multiplex PCR reads with MiXCR anew, one entry per CDR3 protein. The sample lists fewer than 350,000 distinct CDR3 sequences; over 15% were seen once. Sequencing was performed on peripheral blood mononuclear cells (PBMCs), taken at new diagnosis, from a patient treated with antithyroid drugs. The source of these receptors is a female donor with Graves disease. Each CDR3 is given with its conserved first and last residue. Each record gives: J gene, D gene, V gene, clone size, CDR3 DNA, CDR3 protein. A D gene is named only where the DNA matches it firmly. The listing skips clone size in some rows; elsewhere it reads once, few, many or a size class.

j_gene: TRBJ2-2; d_gene: TRBD2; v_gene: TRBV5-1; abundance: many; CDR3nt: TGCGCCAGCAGTTGGCTAGCGGGAGCCGACGGGGAGCTGTTTTTT; CDR3aa: CASSWLAGADGELFF
j_gene: TRBJ2-1; d_gene: TRBD2; v_gene: TRBV7-2; abundance: many; CDR3nt: TGTGCCAGCAGCTACACTAGCGGCCTGTACAATGAGCAGTTCTTC; CDR3aa: CASSYTSGLYNEQFF
j_gene: TRBJ2-1; d_gene: TRBD2; v_gene: TRBV20-1; abundance: many; CDR3nt: TGCAGTGCTCGTACTAGCGGGAGTTACAATGAGCAGTTCTTC; CDR3aa: CSARTSGSYNEQFF
j_gene: TRBJ1-5; d_gene: .; v_gene: TRBV2; abundance: many; CDR3nt: TGTGCCAGCAGACAGAGCCCCAATCAGCCCCAGCATTTT; CDR3aa: CASRQSPNQPQHF
j_gene: TRBJ1-1; d_gene: TRBD1; v_gene: TRBV5-4; abundance: few; CDR3nt: TGTGCCAGCAGTCGACTGACTCAGGGGGACACTGAAGCTTTCTTT; CDR3aa: CASSRLTQGDTEAFF
j_gene: TRBJ1-2; d_gene: .; v_gene: TRBV6-1; abundance: .; CDR3nt: TGTGCCAGCAGACCAGAAGGTGGATATGGCTCTAACTATGGCTACACCTTC; CDR3aa: CASRPEGGYGSNYGYTF
j_gene: TRBJ2-2; d_gene: TRBD2; v_gene: TRBV6-2/TRBV6-3; abundance: few; CDR3nt: TGTGCCAGCAGCCGCCGAAGGACTAGCGGGAGTTGGCCCGGGGAGCTGTTTTTT; CDR3aa: CASSRRRTSGSWPGELFF
j_gene: TRBJ1-2; d_gene: .; v_gene: TRBV12-3/TRBV12-4; abundance: many; CDR3nt: TGTGCCAGCAGTCCGTGGGACAAAGCTAACTATGGCTACACCTTC; CDR3aa: CASSPWDKANYGYTF
j_gene: TRBJ2-1; d_gene: TRBD2; v_gene: TRBV27; abundance: many; CDR3nt: TGTGCCAGCAGTCTCAAAGCGGGAGGGCCCCACAATGAGCAGTTCTTC; CDR3aa: CASSLKAGGPHNEQFF
j_gene: TRBJ2-5; d_gene: .; v_gene: TRBV19; abundance: .; CDR3nt: TGTGCCAGTAGTATAGATGTAATGGCTGGCGGGACCCAGTACTTC; CDR3aa: CASSIDVMAGGTQYF
j_gene: TRBJ2-2; d_gene: TRBD2; v_gene: TRBV9; abundance: few; CDR3nt: TGTGCCAAGACACCTCCCTTAAAGGCTAGCGGGGGGTACTCCGGGGAGCTGTTTTTT; CDR3aa: CAKTPPLKASGGYSGELFF
j_gene: TRBJ2-4; d_gene: .; v_gene: TRBV19; abundance: many; CDR3nt: TGTGCCAGTAGTATAGACGGGTACCAAGTAGCCAAAAACATTCAGTACTTC; CDR3aa: CASSIDGYQVAKNIQYF
j_gene: TRBJ1-2; d_gene: TRBD1; v_gene: TRBV27; abundance: many; CDR3nt: TGTGCCAGCAGTCGAACAGGGGGTTTATGGAGAGGCTACACCTTC; CDR3aa: CASSRTGGLWRGYTF
j_gene: TRBJ2-5; d_gene: TRBD2; v_gene: TRBV11-2; abundance: .; CDR3nt: TGTGCCAGCAGCCTGGCGGGGGTCCGTAAAGGGACCCAGTACTTC; CDR3aa: CASSLAGVRKGTQYF
j_gene: TRBJ2-7; d_gene: .; v_gene: TRBV15; abundance: many; CDR3nt: TGTGCCACCAGCGGGGGTCATTCGGGATACGAGCAGTACTTC; CDR3aa: CATSGGHSGYEQYF
j_gene: TRBJ2-7; d_gene: TRBD1; v_gene: TRBV27; abundance: many; CDR3nt: TGTGCCAGCCGTTCGGACGGGACAGCTTACGAGCAGTACTTC; CDR3aa: CASRSDGTAYEQYF
j_gene: TRBJ2-5; d_gene: .; v_gene: TRBV5-1; abundance: many; CDR3nt: TGCGCCAGCAGCTTGAGACCAGCGGTTGGAGAGACCCAGTACTTC; CDR3aa: CASSLRPAVGETQYF
j_gene: TRBJ2-7; d_gene: TRBD2; v_gene: TRBV28; abundance: many; CDR3nt: TGTGCCAGCAGTGGGGGACAAGCGGGAGGGCCCTACGAGCAGTACTTC; CDR3aa: CASSGGQAGGPYEQYF
j_gene: TRBJ1-5; d_gene: TRBD1; v_gene: TRBV9; abundance: .; CDR3nt: TGTGCCAGCAGCGGACAGGGCGACGGTCAGCCCCAGCATTTT; CDR3aa: CASSGQGDGQPQHF
j_gene: TRBJ2-3; d_gene: .; v_gene: TRBV20-1; abundance: many; CDR3nt: TGCAGTGCAGGCTCTAGGGTGGGGTTCGATACGCAGTATTTT; CDR3aa: CSAGSRVGFDTQYF
j_gene: TRBJ1-2; d_gene: .; v_gene: TRBV19; abundance: many; CDR3nt: TGTGCCAGTAGTATGAGGCAGGGCAACTATGGCTACACCTTC; CDR3aa: CASSMRQGNYGYTF
j_gene: TRBJ1-1; d_gene: .; v_gene: TRBV4-2; abundance: few; CDR3nt: TGTGCCAGCAGCCAACCGGGGGACACTGAAGCTTTCTTT; CDR3aa: CASSQPGDTEAFF
j_gene: TRBJ2-1; d_gene: TRBD2; v_gene: TRBV11-2; abundance: .; CDR3nt: TGTGCCAGCAGCCCAGGGACTAGCGGTGAGCAGTTCTTC; CDR3aa: CASSPGTSGEQFF
j_gene: TRBJ2-3; d_gene: .; v_gene: TRBV6-5; abundance: many; CDR3nt: TGTGCCAGCAGTTACCGCGGCGGCACAGATACGCAGTATTTT; CDR3aa: CASSYRGGTDTQYF
j_gene: TRBJ1-4; d_gene: .; v_gene: TRBV6-1; abundance: .; CDR3nt: TGTGCCAGCAGTGAAGCGCAGGAACTGTTTTTT; CDR3aa: CASSEAQELFF
j_gene: TRBJ2-7; d_gene: TRBD2; v_gene: TRBV28; abundance: many; CDR3nt: TGTGCCAGCACCCGCGGGGGGGGGGTTGAAATAGAGCAGTACTTC; CDR3aa: CASTRGGGVEIEQYF
j_gene: TRBJ1-1; d_gene: TRBD1; v_gene: TRBV7-9; abundance: many; CDR3nt: TGTGCCAGCAGCTCGCCGCCGGGACAGATAATTTTGAACACTGAAGCTTTCTTT; CDR3aa: CASSSPPGQIILNTEAFF
j_gene: TRBJ1-5; d_gene: .; v_gene: TRBV12-3/TRBV12-4; abundance: many; CDR3nt: TGTGCCAGCAGCCTCGCCGGCCAGATTTATAGCAATCAGCCCCAGCATTTT; CDR3aa: CASSLAGQIYSNQPQHF
j_gene: TRBJ2-3; d_gene: TRBD1; v_gene: TRBV14; abundance: many; CDR3nt: TGTGCCAGCAGCCACAACGCCCTTTGGACAGGGGCAGATACGCAGTATTTT; CDR3aa: CASSHNALWTGADTQYF
j_gene: TRBJ1-4; d_gene: .; v_gene: TRBV28; abundance: few; CDR3nt: TGTGCCATCTATAGGTTGGGGGATGAAAAACTGTTTTTT; CDR3aa: CAIYRLGDEKLFF
j_gene: TRBJ2-5; d_gene: .; v_gene: TRBV9; abundance: .; CDR3nt: TGTGCCAGCAGCCCCCACGGAATAGTAGAGACCCAGTACTTC; CDR3aa: CASSPHGIVETQYF
j_gene: TRBJ1-2; d_gene: .; v_gene: TRBV6-5; abundance: few; CDR3nt: TGTGCCAGTAGTTACTCATGGGGGGGAAGGAGCGGCTACACCTTC; CDR3aa: CASSYSWGGRSGYTF
j_gene: TRBJ1-6; d_gene: .; v_gene: TRBV19; abundance: .; CDR3nt: TGTGCCAGTAGTTCCCAAGGATTGGACCCCCTCCACTTT; CDR3aa: CASSSQGLDPLHF
j_gene: TRBJ2-1; d_gene: .; v_gene: TRBV9; abundance: many; CDR3nt: TGTGCCAGCAGCAGACTCAATGAGCAGTTCTTC; CDR3aa: CASSRLNEQFF
j_gene: TRBJ1-5; d_gene: .; v_gene: TRBV28; abundance: .; CDR3nt: TGTGCCAGCAGTGAAAGGGACATAATTAGCAATCAGCCCCAGCATTTT; CDR3aa: CASSERDIISNQPQHF
j_gene: TRBJ1-1; d_gene: .; v_gene: TRBV2; abundance: many; CDR3nt: TGTGCCAGCAGTTCGTACGGGGGAGGGAACACTGAAGCTTTCTTT; CDR3aa: CASSSYGGGNTEAFF
j_gene: TRBJ1-2; d_gene: TRBD1; v_gene: TRBV10-3; abundance: few; CDR3nt: TGTGCCATCAGCCCGGGACAGGGGGATGGCTACACCTTC; CDR3aa: CAISPGQGDGYTF
j_gene: TRBJ2-3; d_gene: TRBD2; v_gene: TRBV2; abundance: many; CDR3nt: TGTGCCAGCAGCACGGGACTAGCTCTAAAGTATTTT; CDR3aa: CASSTGLALKYF
j_gene: TRBJ2-7; d_gene: TRBD1; v_gene: TRBV5-1; abundance: few; CDR3nt: TGCGCCAGCAGCTTGGATAGGAGGACAGGGGGCTACGAGCAGTACTTC; CDR3aa: CASSLDRRTGGYEQYF
j_gene: TRBJ2-5; d_gene: .; v_gene: TRBV6-2/TRBV6-3; abundance: many; CDR3nt: TGTGCCAGCACGAGGGTTCAAGAGACCCAGTACTTC; CDR3aa: CASTRVQETQYF
j_gene: TRBJ2-2; d_gene: .; v_gene: TRBV6-1; abundance: many; CDR3nt: TGTGCCAGCACCATGACAGGAGGGAACACCGGGGAGCTGTTTTTT; CDR3aa: CASTMTGGNTGELFF
j_gene: TRBJ2-1; d_gene: TRBD1; v_gene: TRBV5-1; abundance: many; CDR3nt: TGCGCCAGCAGACCCCAACCGGGACAGGGTTACAATGAGCAGTTCTTC; CDR3aa: CASRPQPGQGYNEQFF
j_gene: TRBJ2-2; d_gene: .; v_gene: TRBV10-2; abundance: many; CDR3nt: TGCGCCAGCACTCTTAGGGGGAGCGGGGAGCTGTTTTTT; CDR3aa: CASTLRGSGELFF
j_gene: TRBJ2-7; d_gene: TRBD2; v_gene: TRBV5-1; abundance: many; CDR3nt: TGCGCCAGCAGCTTGGCGGGAGCGGGAGGGCGCGAGCAGTACTTC; CDR3aa: CASSLAGAGGREQYF
j_gene: TRBJ1-4; d_gene: TRBD1; v_gene: TRBV7-6; abundance: many; CDR3nt: TGTGCCAGCAGCTGGAACCGGGACAGAACATCAACTAATGAAAAACTGTTTTTT; CDR3aa: CASSWNRDRTSTNEKLFF
j_gene: TRBJ2-2; d_gene: .; v_gene: TRBV7-3; abundance: .; CDR3nt: TGTGCCAGCAGCCCCGGGGTTGGGGCCGGGGAGCTGTTTTTT; CDR3aa: CASSPGVGAGELFF
j_gene: TRBJ2-1; d_gene: .; v_gene: TRBV12-3/TRBV12-4; abundance: .; CDR3nt: TGTGCCAGCAGTGTCATACCGTACAATGAGCAGTTCTTC; CDR3aa: CASSVIPYNEQFF
j_gene: TRBJ2-7; d_gene: TRBD1; v_gene: TRBV3-1; abundance: few; CDR3nt: TGTGCCAGCAGCCCCCCGGAGACAGGGGTCGAAGAGCAGTACTTC; CDR3aa: CASSPPETGVEEQYF
j_gene: TRBJ2-5; d_gene: .; v_gene: TRBV5-5; abundance: many; CDR3nt: TGTGCCAGCAGCTTGTTCGCAGAGACCCAGTACTTC; CDR3aa: CASSLFAETQYF
j_gene: TRBJ1-4; d_gene: .; v_gene: TRBV5-1; abundance: many; CDR3nt: TGCGCCAGCAGCTTTGATCAGGAAAAACTGTTTTTT; CDR3aa: CASSFDQEKLFF
j_gene: TRBJ2-3; d_gene: .; v_gene: TRBV2; abundance: many; CDR3nt: TGTGCCAGCAGTGAAGGAGGCGGGACTCTACTCGCTAGCACAGATACGCAGTATTTT; CDR3aa: CASSEGGGTLLASTDTQYF
j_gene: TRBJ2-3; d_gene: .; v_gene: TRBV29-1; abundance: .; CDR3nt: TGCAGCGTTTCCCTACGGAGCACAGATACGCAGTATTTT; CDR3aa: CSVSLRSTDTQYF
j_gene: TRBJ2-7; d_gene: TRBD2; v_gene: TRBV5-1; abundance: .; CDR3nt: TGCGCCAGCAGCAGGATAGCGGGCGCGGGCTACGAGCAGTACTTC; CDR3aa: CASSRIAGAGYEQYF
j_gene: TRBJ2-7; d_gene: TRBD2; v_gene: TRBV11-2; abundance: many; CDR3nt: TGTGCCAGCAGCTTAGATCGGGCGGGAGGTGCGTTC; CDR3aa: CASSLDRAGGAF
j_gene: TRBJ1-1; d_gene: .; v_gene: TRBV6-1; abundance: many; CDR3nt: TGTGCCAGCACAAGAGTTATGAACACTGAAGCTTTCTTT; CDR3aa: CASTRVMNTEAFF
j_gene: TRBJ1-1; d_gene: .; v_gene: TRBV9; abundance: few; CDR3nt: TGTGCCAGCAGCGGGGGGGGCATGAACACTGAAGCTTTCTTT; CDR3aa: CASSGGGMNTEAFF
j_gene: TRBJ2-2; d_gene: .; v_gene: TRBV5-1; abundance: few; CDR3nt: TGCGCCAGCAGCTTGGCCGGGGGATCCGGGGAGCTGTTTTTT; CDR3aa: CASSLAGGSGELFF
j_gene: TRBJ2-7; d_gene: .; v_gene: TRBV6-2/TRBV6-3; abundance: many; CDR3nt: TGTGCCAGCAGTTCGGGTAGGGGATGGAGCTCCTACGAGCAGTACTTC; CDR3aa: CASSSGRGWSSYEQYF
j_gene: TRBJ1-1; d_gene: TRBD1; v_gene: TRBV29-1; abundance: few; CDR3nt: TGCAGCGTTGACAGGGGGCCCACTGAAGCTTTCTTT; CDR3aa: CSVDRGPTEAFF